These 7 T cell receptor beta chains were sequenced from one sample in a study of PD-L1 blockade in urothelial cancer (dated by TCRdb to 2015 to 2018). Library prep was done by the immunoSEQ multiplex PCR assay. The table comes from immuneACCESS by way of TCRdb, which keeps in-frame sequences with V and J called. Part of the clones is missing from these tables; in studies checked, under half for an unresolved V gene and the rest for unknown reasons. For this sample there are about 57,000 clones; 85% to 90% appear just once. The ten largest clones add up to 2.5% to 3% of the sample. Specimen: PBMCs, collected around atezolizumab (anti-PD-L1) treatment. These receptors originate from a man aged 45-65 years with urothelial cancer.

CDR3 amino acids: CASSPATSGSGNEQFF. DNA for the CDR3: TGTGCCAGCTCACCAGCTACTAGCGGGAGTGGCAATGAGCAGTTCTTC. The V gene is TRBV18, the J gene TRBJ2-1; the match to TRBD2 covers 11 bases. Trimming removed 2 bases from V and 6 bases from J; junction bases left unmatched: 6. The CDR3 has 16 residues. Germline CDR1 KGHSH, CDR2 LQKENI.

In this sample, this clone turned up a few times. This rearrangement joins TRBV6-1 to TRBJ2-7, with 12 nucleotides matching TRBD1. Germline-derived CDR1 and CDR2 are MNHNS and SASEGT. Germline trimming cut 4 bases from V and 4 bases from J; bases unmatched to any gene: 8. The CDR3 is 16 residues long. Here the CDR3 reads CASSVQGQGANYEQYF. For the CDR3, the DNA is TGTGCCAGCAGTGTCCAGGGACAGGGGGCGAATTACGAGCAGTACTTC.

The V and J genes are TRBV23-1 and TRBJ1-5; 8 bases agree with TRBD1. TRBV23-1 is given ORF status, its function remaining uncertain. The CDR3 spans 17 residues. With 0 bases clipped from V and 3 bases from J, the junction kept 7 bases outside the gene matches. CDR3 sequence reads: CASSQSPGGEHNQPQHF. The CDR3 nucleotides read TGCGCCAGCAGTCAATCCCCAGGGGGCGAACACAATCAGCCCCAGCATTTT.

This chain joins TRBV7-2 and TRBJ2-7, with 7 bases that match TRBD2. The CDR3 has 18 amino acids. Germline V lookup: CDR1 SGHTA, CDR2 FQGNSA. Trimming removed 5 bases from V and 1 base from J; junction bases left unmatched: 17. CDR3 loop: CASSIGWDTSVRSYEQYF. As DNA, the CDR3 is TGTGCCAGCAGCATCGGGTGGGATACTAGCGTTAGGTCCTACGAGCAGTACTTC.

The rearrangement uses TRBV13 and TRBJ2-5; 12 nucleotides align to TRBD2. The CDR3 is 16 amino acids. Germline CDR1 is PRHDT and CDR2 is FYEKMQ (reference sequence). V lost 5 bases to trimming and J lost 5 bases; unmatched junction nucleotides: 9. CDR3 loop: CASSTTSGSFWETQYF. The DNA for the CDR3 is TGTGCCAGCAGCACGACTAGCGGGAGTTTCTGGGAGACCCAGTACTTC.

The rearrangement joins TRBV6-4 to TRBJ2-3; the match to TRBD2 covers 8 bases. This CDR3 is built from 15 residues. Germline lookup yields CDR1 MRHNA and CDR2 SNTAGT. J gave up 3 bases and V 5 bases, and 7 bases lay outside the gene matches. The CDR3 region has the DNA TGTGCCAGCAGTAAGGCTAGCGGGTCTACAGATACGCAGTATTTT. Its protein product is CASSKASGSTDTQYF.

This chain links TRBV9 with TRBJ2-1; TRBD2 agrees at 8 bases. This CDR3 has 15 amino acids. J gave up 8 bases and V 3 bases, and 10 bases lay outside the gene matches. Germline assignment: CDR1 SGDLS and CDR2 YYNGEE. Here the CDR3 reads CASSARQGRGDEQFF. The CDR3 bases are TGTGCCAGCAGCGCAAGACAAGGGCGGGGGGATGAGCAGTTCTTC.